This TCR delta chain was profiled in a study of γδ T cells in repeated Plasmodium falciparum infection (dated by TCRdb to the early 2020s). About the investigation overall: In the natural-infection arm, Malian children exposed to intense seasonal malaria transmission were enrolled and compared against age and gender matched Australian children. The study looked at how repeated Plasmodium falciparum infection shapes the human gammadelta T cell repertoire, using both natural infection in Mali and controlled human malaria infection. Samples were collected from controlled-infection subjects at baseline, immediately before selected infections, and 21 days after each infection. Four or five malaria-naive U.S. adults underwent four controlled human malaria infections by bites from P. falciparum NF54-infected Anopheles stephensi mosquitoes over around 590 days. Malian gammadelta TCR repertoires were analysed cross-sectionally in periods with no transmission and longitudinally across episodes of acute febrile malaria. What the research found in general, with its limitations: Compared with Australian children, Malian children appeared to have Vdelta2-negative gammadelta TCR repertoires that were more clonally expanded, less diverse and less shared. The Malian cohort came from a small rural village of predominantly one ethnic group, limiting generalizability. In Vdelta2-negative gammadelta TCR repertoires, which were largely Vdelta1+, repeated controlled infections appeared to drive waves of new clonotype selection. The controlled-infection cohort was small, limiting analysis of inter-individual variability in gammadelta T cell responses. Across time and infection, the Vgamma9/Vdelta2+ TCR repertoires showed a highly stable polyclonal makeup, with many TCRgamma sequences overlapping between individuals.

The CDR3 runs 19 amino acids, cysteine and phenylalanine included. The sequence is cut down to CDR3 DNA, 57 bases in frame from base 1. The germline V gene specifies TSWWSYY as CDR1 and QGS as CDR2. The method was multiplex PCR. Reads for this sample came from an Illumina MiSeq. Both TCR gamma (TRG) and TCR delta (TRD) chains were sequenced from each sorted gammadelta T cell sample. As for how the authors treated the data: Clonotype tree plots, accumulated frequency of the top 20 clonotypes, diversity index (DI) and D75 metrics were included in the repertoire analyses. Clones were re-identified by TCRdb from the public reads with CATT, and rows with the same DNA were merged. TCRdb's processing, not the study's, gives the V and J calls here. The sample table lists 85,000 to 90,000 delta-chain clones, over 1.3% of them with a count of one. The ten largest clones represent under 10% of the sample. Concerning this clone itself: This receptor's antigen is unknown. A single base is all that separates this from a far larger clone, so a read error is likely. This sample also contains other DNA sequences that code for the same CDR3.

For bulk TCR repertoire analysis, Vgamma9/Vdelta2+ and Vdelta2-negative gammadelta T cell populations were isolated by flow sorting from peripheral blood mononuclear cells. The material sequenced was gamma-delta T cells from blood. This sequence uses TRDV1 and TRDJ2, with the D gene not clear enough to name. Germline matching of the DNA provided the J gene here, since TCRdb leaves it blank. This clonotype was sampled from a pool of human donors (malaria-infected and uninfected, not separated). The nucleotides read TGTGCTCTTGGGGAATCGGTAATCCTTAGGGTGAAGAGGACAGCGCAACTCTTCTTT. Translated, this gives CALGESVILRVKRTAQLFF.